The 12 T cell receptor beta chains below come from one sample, sequenced in a study of T-cell reconstitution after alpha-beta-depleted transplantation in children. Preparation of the TCRbeta library used unique molecular identifiers. TCRdb re-derived calls from the PCR reads in MiXCR, one entry per CDR3 protein. The sample includes 500,000 to 650,000 distinct CDR3 sequences, roughly an eighth of them seen just once. The sample here was PBMCs, mostly from graft donor cells, taken 180 days after TCRalphabeta/CD19-depleted stem cell transplant. The receptor source for this set is a female patient between 2 and 15 years old who had a stem cell transplant for aplastic anemia, so the T cells may come from the graft donor.

The sample holds many counts of this clonotype. This chain uses TRBV7-2 with TRBJ1-2; TRBD1 agrees at 7 bases. The germline V gene has CDR1 SGHTA and CDR2 FQGNSA. The CDR3 is made up of 15 amino acids. V lost 5 bases and J lost 5; bases outside the gene matches: 11. Here the CDR3 reads CASSPIRDRGYGYTF. CDR3 DNA sequence: TGTGCCAGCAGCCCGATCCGGGACAGAGGGTATGGCTACACCTTC. The full variable domain, its missing parts supplied by reference TRBV7-2 and TRBJ1-2, is GAGVSQSPSNKVTEKGKDVELRCDPISGHTALYWYRQSLGQGLEFLIYFQGNSAPDKSGLPSDRFSAERTGGSVSTLTIQRTQQEDSAVYLCASSPIRDRGYGYTFGSGTRLTVV.

This rearrangement joins TRBV13 to TRBJ2-3; 10 bases are a match to TRBD1. The V gene's germline CDR1 is PRHDT and CDR2 FYEKMQ (reference sequence). This CDR3 contains 14 residues. V shed 4 bases, J shed 5 bases, and the junction held 3 bases outside the gene matches. DNA for the CDR3: TGTGCCAGCAGCTCGGACAGGGGGATAGATACGCAGTATTTT. Residues: CASSSDRGIDTQYF.

The sample holds a few counts of this clonotype. This sequence joins TRBV12-3 or TRBV12-4 and TRBJ2-7; 7 positions agree with TRBD2. J gave up 6 bases and V 5 bases, and 10 bases lay outside the gene matches. This CDR3 is built from 14 residues. As DNA, the CDR3 is TGTGCCAGCAGTCCAGGACCCAGGGAGGGCGAGCAGTACGTC. Translating gives CASSPGPREGEQYV.

This clonotype showed up just once. The rearrangement joins TRBV19 to TRBJ2-3; D possibly uses TRBD1 or TRBD2 (5 bases each). CDR3 size: 17 residues. Germline V gene sequence: CDR1 LNHDA, CDR2 SQIVND (reference sequence). Trimming shortened V by 8 bases and J by 0 bases, and 21 bases separated the two germline ends. CDR3 bases: TGTGCCAGTTTCGGGACCTACGGAGAACCAAGCACAGATACGCAGTATTTT. This gives the protein CASFGTYGEPSTDTQYF.

There are a few counts of this clonotype. This rearrangement joins TRBV11-2 to TRBJ2-3, with no clear D. Germline V gene data show CDR1 as SGHAT and CDR2 as FQNNGV. V was trimmed by 1 base and J by 5 bases, leaving 10 bases between them. The CDR3 spans 14 residues. The CDR3 DNA follows: TGTGCCAGCAGCTTAGCTCTAGGCGGAGATACGCAGTATTTT. Its translation: CASSLALGGDTQYF.

The chain is built from TRBV6-2 or TRBV6-3 and TRBJ2-7; D possibly corresponds to TRBD1 (5 bases). CDR3 length: 14 amino acids. Germline-derived CDR1 and CDR2 are MNHEY and SVGEGT. Trimming stripped 1 base from V and 2 bases from J, with 9 bases between. CDR3 protein: CASSYLQGPYEQYV. CDR3 DNA sequence: TGTGCCAGCAGTTACTTGCAGGGCCCCTACGAGCAGTACGTC.

This clonotype was counted only a few times. The V and J genes are TRBV5-1 and TRBJ2-3, with 7 nucleotides matching TRBD2. In germline, CDR1 is SGHRS, CDR2 YFSETQ. There are 17 residues in the CDR3. J gave up 0 bases and V 0 bases, and 7 bases lay outside the gene matches. The CDR3 nucleotides are TGCGCCAGCAGCTTGGCCCGGTCTAGCGGAAGCACAGATACGCAGTATTTT. This translates into CASSLARSSGSTDTQYF.

In its sample, this clonotype was seen a few times. The rearrangement uses TRBV7-8 and TRBJ2-3; D ambiguous. CDR1 SGHVS and CDR2 FQNEAQ come from the germline V gene. Trimming left V 4 bases short and J 3 bases short, with 17 bases between. The CDR3 runs 16 residues. The CDR3 DNA is TGTGCCAGCAGCTACCTAGGTTGGGCCAAGACAGATACGCAGTATTTT. This translates into CASSYLGWAKTDTQYF.

The chain recombines TRBV2 with TRBJ2-5; TRBD2 matches at 11 bases. V trimming: 6 bases; J trimming: 12 bases; junction bases outside the gene matches: 12. CDR3 length: 14 amino acids. Germline lookup yields CDR1 SNHLY and CDR2 FYNNEI. The CDR3 bases are TGTGCCAGCAGGGAGACTAGCGGGGATCTCTCGAAGTACTTC. It encodes CASRETSGDLSKYF.

This sequence joins TRBV29-1 and TRBJ2-7, with a weak D call TRBD2 (5 bases). The CDR3 covers 14 residues. The ends were cut back, 5 bases at V and 0 bases at J, with 14 bases in the middle. CDR1 and CDR2 (germline): SQVTM, ANQGSEA. CDR3 DNA: TGCAGCGTTCTCCTACAAGGGAGCTCCTACGAGCAGTACTTC. Translated, it gives CSVLLQGSSYEQYF.

V and J are TRBV28 and TRBJ1-5; no reliable D call. From germline, CDR1 is MDHEN and CDR2 SYDVKM. This CDR3 contains 15 residues. The V end was cut by 2 bases, the J end by 0 bases, with 8 bases between. The CDR3 coding sequence is TGTGCCAGCAGTTTAAAACATCATAGCAATCAGCCCCAGCATTTT. As protein: CASSLKHHSNQPQHF.

This clonotype was seen at least ten times. The rearrangement joins TRBV7-9 to TRBJ1-5, with 8 bases matching TRBD1. The CDR3 runs 15 residues. The trim removed 1 base at V and 3 bases at J, leaving 2 bases unmatched. CDR1 SEHNR and CDR2 FQNEAQ come from the germline V gene (reference sequence). The CDR3 region is CASSLGDRSNQPQHF. Written as DNA, the CDR3 is TGTGCCAGCAGCTTAGGGGACAGGTCCAATCAGCCCCAGCATTTT.